This T cell receptor beta chain was retrieved from a study of blood T cell repertoires in COVID-19 (dated by TCRdb to the early 2020s). At the level of the whole study: Samples from collaborators originated in the United States, Italy and Spain and spanned both the acute and convalescent phases of COVID-19. The prospective study material was composed of cDNA or gDNA derived from T cells, B-cell-depleted T cells, or PBMCs. The dataset comprised deeply sampled blood TCRbeta repertoires from subjects exposed to, actively infected with, or recovered from COVID-19. The repertoires were released in a freely available public database meant as a resource for research on the immune response to SARS-CoV-2. Samples were obtained from the ongoing ImmuneRACE study (first 160 participants) and from 1,254 subjects provided by 6 global collaborators. A de-identified subject ID, COVID-19 status, age in years and sex were almost always included in the sample metadata. Where available, HLA class I and class II types were obtained from metadata supplied by the sample provider rather than from assay-based typing. Here is what the overall study found, with its caveats: The quantity of clinical and demographic metadata differed by source and by participant and was supplied without curation.

TCRbeta CDR3 regions were amplified from genomic DNA using the immunoSEQ Assay, a bias-controlled multiplex PCR. The study's own analysis went as follows. Nucleated cell counts per sample were estimated from amplification of reference gene primers within the assay. To quantify the absolute abundance of each unique TCRbeta CDR3 rearrangement, sequence reads were collapsed and filtered. For each sample, productive Simpson clonality was calculated by taking the square root of Simpson's diversity index across productive rearrangements. The immuneACCESS repertoire file appears here via TCRdb, limited to in-frame rearrangements. These files lack a portion of the clones; in checked studies, under half of the deficit traces to unresolved V genes, and the cause of the others is not known. V and J calls and clone size follow that table, whereas D and trimming were derived from the DNA. In all, the sample holds under 75,000 clones, and over 75% of those were seen once. Around 2% of the sample is taken by the ten largest.

From the cysteine through the phenylalanine, the CDR3 covers 16 amino acids. Only the CDR3 portion is preserved as DNA: 48 bases, with reading frame beginning at the first base. CDR1 and CDR2 are drawn from the germline V gene: SGHRS, YFSETQ. V and J are trimmed by 3 bases and 3 bases, and the gene matches miss 8 bases of the junction. Collaborating institutions collected whole blood in K2EDTA tubes following their own protocols. For TCRbeta analysis, collaborators shipped samples in one of three forms: frozen whole blood, isolated PBMCs, or DNA extracted from either of those sample types. About this clone: Its binding antigen is unknown. Base qualities are not provided; no much larger clone lies one nucleotide away.

The clonotype originates from a human donor in a cohort sampled during active COVID-19. The sample consisted of peripheral blood. The chain links TRBV5-1 with TRBJ1-2; the central 10 bases match TRBD1. The CDR3 region: CASSSDRGRNDYGYTF. The DNA is as follows: TGCGCCAGCAGCTCCGACAGGGGGCGTAACGACTATGGCTACACCTTC. The full variable domain, with segments outside the CDR3 supplied by the reference TRBV5-1 and TRBJ1-2 proteins, appears as KAGVTQTPRYLIKTRGQQVTLSCSPISGHRSVSWYQQTPGQGLQFLFEYFSETQRNKGNFPGRFSGRQFSNSRSEMNVSTLELGDSALYLCASSSDRGRNDYGYTFGSGTRLTVV.